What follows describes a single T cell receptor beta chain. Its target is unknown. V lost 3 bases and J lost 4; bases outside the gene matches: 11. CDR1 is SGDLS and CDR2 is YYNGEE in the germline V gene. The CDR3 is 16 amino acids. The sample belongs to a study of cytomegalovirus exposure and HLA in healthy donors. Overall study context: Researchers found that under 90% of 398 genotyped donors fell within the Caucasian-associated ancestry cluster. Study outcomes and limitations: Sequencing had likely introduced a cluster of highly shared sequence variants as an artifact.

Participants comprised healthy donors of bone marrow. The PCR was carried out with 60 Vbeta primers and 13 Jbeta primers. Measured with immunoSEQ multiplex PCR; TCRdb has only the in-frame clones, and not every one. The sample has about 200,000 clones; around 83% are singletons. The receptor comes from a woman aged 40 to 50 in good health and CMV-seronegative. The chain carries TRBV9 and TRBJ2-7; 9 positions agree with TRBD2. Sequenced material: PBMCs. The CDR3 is CASSGGRGGRGYEQYF. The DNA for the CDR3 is TGTGCCAGCAGCGGGGGGAGGGGCGGGAGGGGGTACGAGCAGTACTTC. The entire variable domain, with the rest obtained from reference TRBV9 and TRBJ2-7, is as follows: DSGVTQTPKHLITATGQRVTLRCSPRSGDLSVYWYQQSLDQGLQFLIQYYNGEERAKGNILERFSAQQFPDLHSELNLSSLELGDSALYFCASSGGRGGRGYEQYFGPGTRLTVT.